Detailed here is one T cell receptor beta chain. The antigen remains unidentified. V lost 9 bases and J 5 bases, leaving 13 bases between the germline ends. The CDR3 has 12 residues. The V gene's germline CDR1 is MNHEY and CDR2 SVGAGI. TCRdb called the 5' RACE reads again in MiXCR, with one record for every CDR3 protein. The sample has about 41,000 distinct CDR3 sequences, 25% to 35% seen once. Study observations and caveats: Tumor Treg TCRs overlapped most with tumor naive CD4+ cells. Whole repertoires were not studied in the larger cohort, only one V-J beta rearrangement.

The sequencing sample was made of memory CD4+ T cells sorted from a lymph node. Described subset: memory CD4+ T cells, CD4+CD45RO+CD25-. The chain is built from TRBV6-5 and TRBJ1-1; D uncertain. The receptor comes from a female donor with breast cancer. The CDR3 is CASSTGRTEAFF. The CDR3 coding sequence is TGTGCCAGTTCCACTGGAAGGACTGAAGCTTTCTTT.